This T cell receptor beta chain was captured in a study of tumor-infiltrating lymphocytes in primary liver carcinoma (dated 2017 in TCRdb). Study-level background: Between November 2015 and 2016, a few patients in China with histopathologically diagnosed primary liver carcinoma had surgical resection. Hepatocellular carcinoma (four) or combined HCC and intrahepatic cholangiocarcinoma (one) was present in the five patients, who were three men and two women aged 30 to 69 years. Tumors of the five patients were stage T1-T3 N0M0 with maximum diameters of about 4.2 to 10 cm. Samples yielded roughly 3.65 to 7.5 million productive TCRbeta reads; read depth did not differ significantly between tissue types. For each liver tumor, the study sampled five regions along with adjacent normal tissue and blood, and applied TCRbeta repertoire sequencing, expression microarrays and whole-exome sequencing. A total of 35 or so specimens from 5 patients went through TCRbeta repertoire sequencing, namely 25 tumor regions, 5 adjacent noncancerous liver tissues and 5 peripheral blood samples. Repertoires from technical replicates were highly reproducible, with mean shared-clone rates around 0.89 and correlation coefficients above 0.98. The paper's findings and limits, for the study overall: Because sequencing covered only the TCR beta chain and unpaired alpha chains were not captured, true repertoire diversity is likely underestimated. Only a few patients were included in the study, and the authors note that the findings should be validated in a larger study. Comparison of CD4+ and CD8+ T cell repertoires was precluded by the use of bulk unsorted samples. Pairs of tumor regions showed greater repertoire overlap (mean about 36%) than tumor-adjacent pairs (roughly 17%) or tumor-blood pairs (roughly 14%), which is consistent with antigen-driven expansion. A significantly larger repertoire fraction was made up by the top 250 clones in tumors than in blood (p = 0.039).

Using a constant-region primer and ProtoScript II reverse transcriptase, TCRbeta-specific cDNA was reverse-transcribed from 450 to 650 ng total RNA. Three nested multiplex PCR rounds, following a slightly modified ARM-PCR procedure, were used to build the TCRbeta libraries. Each of the first two PCR rounds ran for 9 to 10 cycles using multiplex TRBV1-TRBV30 forward primers together with a Cbeta reverse primer. Sample barcodes and Illumina adapters were attached in a final 25-cycle PCR using Deep VentR polymerase. Before sequencing, amplicons of 200-500 bp were purified from gel using a QIAquick gel extraction kit. An Illumina HiSeq 2500 was used to sequence the TCRbeta amplicons, generating 250-bp paired-end reads. Concerning the study's data processing: Reads were quality-trimmed with Trimmomatic v0.33, and paired reads were merged with FLASH v1.2.11 to recover full CDR3 sequences. V, D and J germline segments were assigned to the rearranged TCRbeta sequences using MiGEC v1.2.1b. Clonotype statistics and Shannon-Wiener diversity indices were calculated with VDJtools v1.0.0. To reduce sampling bias, subsequent analyses other than the diversity analysis used only the 250 most abundant clonotypes in each sample. The raw public data were reprocessed by TCRdb itself: fastp quality trimming at Q25, MiXCR clonotype calling, in-frame beta chains only. Duplicate CDR3 protein sequences are folded into a single record with the most common DNA and genes. None of the V and J calls come from the authors' own analysis; TCRdb made them. The sample profile shows fewer than 350,000 distinct CDR3 sequences; more than 55% of them were found once. The ten largest clones take up roughly 9% of the sample.

From cysteine to phenylalanine, the CDR3 is 17 amino acids long. Left in the record is the CDR3 DNA by itself, 51 bases read in frame from the first base. Reading the germline V gene gives CDR1 MNHEY and CDR2 SVGEGT. RNA from unsorted whole blood was extracted with TRIzol reagent, and germline DNA was obtained with the DNeasy Blood & Tissue kit. At the time of sampling, the patients were treatment-naive and had chronic HBV infection. Before surgery, about 4 milliliters of peripheral blood were collected into K2EDTA tubes. On this clonotype: The antigen it binds to is not known. Germline and junction disagree at one end, which may indicate a read error.

This TCR came from a man between 35 and 55 years old with primary liver carcinoma and hepatitis B virus infection. Sequencing was performed on peripheral blood. Rearrangement joined TRBV6-2 or TRBV6-3 to TRBJ2-2, with a tentative D call of TRBD1 or TRBD2, each matching 5 bases. The DNA sequence is as follows: TGTGCCAGCAGTTATTCTATTGGGTCGGCGAACACCGGGGACCTGTTTTTT. This gives the protein CASSYSIGSANTGDLFF.